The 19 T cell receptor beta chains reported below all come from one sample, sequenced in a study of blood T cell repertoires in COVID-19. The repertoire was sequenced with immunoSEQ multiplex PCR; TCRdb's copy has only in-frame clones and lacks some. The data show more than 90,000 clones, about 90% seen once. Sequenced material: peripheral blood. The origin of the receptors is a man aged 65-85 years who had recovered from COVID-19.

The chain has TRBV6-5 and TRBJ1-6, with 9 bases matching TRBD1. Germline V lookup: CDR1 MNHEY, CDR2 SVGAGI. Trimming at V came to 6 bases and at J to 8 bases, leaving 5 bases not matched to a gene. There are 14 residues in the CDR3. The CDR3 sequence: CASRLGQGYSPLHF. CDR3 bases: TGTGCCAGCAGGCTCGGACAGGGGTATTCACCCCTCCACTTT.

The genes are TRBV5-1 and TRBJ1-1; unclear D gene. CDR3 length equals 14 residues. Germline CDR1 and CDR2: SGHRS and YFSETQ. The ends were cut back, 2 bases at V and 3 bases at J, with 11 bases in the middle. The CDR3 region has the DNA TGCGCCAGCAGCTTATTTGGAGAGGACACTGAAGCTTTCTTT. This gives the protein CASSLFGEDTEAFF. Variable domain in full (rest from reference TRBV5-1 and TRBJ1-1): KAGVTQTPRYLIKTRGQQVTLSCSPISGHRSVSWYQQTPGQGLQFLFEYFSETQRNKGNFPGRFSGRQFSNSRSEMNVSTLELGDSALYLCASSLFGEDTEAFFGQGTRLTVV.

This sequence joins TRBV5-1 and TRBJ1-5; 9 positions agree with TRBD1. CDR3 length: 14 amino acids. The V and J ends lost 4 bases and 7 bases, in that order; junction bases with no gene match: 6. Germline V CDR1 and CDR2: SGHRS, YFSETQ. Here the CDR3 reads CASSQRQGGQPQHF. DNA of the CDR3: TGCGCCAGCAGCCAACGACAGGGGGGGCAGCCCCAGCATTTT.

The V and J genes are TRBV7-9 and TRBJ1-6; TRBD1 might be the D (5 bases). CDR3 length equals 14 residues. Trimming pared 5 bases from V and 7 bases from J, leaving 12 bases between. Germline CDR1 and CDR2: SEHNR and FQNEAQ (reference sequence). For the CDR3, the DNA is TGTGCCAGCAGCGGGGATCAGGGAAATTCACCCCTCCACTTT. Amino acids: CASSGDQGNSPLHF.

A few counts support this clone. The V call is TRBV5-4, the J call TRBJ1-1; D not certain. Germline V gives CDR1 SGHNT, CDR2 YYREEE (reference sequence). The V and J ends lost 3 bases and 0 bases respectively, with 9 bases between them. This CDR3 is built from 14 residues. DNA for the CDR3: TGTGCCAGCAGCTGGGCAGGTTTGAACACTGAAGCTTTCTTT. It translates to CASSWAGLNTEAFF.

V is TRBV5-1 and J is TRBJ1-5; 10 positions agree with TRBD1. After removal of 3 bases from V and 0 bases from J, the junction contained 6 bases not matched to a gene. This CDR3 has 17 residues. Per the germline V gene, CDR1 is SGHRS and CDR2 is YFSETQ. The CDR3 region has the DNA TGCGCCAGCAGCTGCCGACAGGGGGCCTATAGCAATCAGCCCCAGCATTTT. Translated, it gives CASSCRQGAYSNQPQHF.

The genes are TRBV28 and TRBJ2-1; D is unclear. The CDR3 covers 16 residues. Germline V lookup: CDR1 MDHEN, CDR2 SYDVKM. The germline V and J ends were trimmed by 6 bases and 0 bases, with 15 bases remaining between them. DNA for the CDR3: TGTGCCAGCAGATCCCAAAGCGCGACCTCCTACAATGAGCAGTTCTTC. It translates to CASRSQSATSYNEQFF.

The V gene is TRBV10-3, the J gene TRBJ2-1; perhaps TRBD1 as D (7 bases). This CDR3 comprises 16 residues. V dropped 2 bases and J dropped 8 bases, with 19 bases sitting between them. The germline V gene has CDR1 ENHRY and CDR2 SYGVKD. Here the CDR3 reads CAISEGSRGGGDEQFF. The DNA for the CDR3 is TGTGCCATCAGTGAGGGCTCTCGCGGAGGGGGCGATGAGCAGTTCTTC.

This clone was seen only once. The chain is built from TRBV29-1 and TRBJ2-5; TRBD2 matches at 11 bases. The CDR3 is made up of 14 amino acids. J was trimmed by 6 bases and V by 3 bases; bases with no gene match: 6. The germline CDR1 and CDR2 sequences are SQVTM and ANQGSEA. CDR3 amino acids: CSVDVAGGGKTQYF. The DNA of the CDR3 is TGCAGCGTTGACGTAGCGGGGGGGGGAAAGACCCAGTACTTC.

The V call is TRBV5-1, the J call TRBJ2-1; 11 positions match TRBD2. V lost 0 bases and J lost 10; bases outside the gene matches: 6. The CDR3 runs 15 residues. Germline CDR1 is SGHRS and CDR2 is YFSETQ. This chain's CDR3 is CASSLGLAGGQEQFF. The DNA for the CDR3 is TGCGCCAGCAGCTTGGGGCTAGCGGGAGGACAGGAGCAGTTCTTC.

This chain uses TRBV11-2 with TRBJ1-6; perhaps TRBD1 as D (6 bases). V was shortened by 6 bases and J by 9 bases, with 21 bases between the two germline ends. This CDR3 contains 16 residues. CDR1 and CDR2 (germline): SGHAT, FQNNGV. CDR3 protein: CASRLGASTLISPLHF. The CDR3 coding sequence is TGTGCCAGCAGATTGGGGGCCAGCACGTTGATTTCACCCCTCCACTTT.

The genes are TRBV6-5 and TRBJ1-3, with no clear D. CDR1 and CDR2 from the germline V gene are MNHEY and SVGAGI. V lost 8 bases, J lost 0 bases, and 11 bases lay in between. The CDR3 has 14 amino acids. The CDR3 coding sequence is TGTGCCAGCGCTCCAGGCAACTCTGGAAACACCATATATTTT. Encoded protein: CASAPGNSGNTIYF.

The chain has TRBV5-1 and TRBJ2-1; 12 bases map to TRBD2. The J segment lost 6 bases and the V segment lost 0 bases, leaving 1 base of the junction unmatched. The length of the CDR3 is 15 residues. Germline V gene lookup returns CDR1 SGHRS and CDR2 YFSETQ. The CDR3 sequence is CASSLAGLAGNEQFF. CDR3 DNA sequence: TGCGCCAGCAGCTTGGCGGGACTAGCGGGCAATGAGCAGTTCTTC.

This CDR3 is CASSISIGGISEQFF. CDR3 coding DNA: TGTGCCAGCAGCATTAGTATAGGGGGCATCTCGGAGCAGTTCTTC. The chain employs TRBV7-9 and TRBJ2-1; 7 bases line up with TRBD1. Losses at the gene ends were 5 bases for V and 10 bases for J; bases not matched to a gene: 14. The CDR3 is made up of 15 amino acids. The germline CDR1 and CDR2 sequences are SEHNR and FQNEAQ (reference sequence).

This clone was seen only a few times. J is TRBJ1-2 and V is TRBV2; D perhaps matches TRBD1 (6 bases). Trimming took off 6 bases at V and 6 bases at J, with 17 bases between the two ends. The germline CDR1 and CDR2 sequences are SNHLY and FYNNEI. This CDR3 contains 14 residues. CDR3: CASRGDTRTDGYTF. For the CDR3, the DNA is TGTGCCAGCAGAGGGGACACCCGGACGGATGGCTACACCTTC.

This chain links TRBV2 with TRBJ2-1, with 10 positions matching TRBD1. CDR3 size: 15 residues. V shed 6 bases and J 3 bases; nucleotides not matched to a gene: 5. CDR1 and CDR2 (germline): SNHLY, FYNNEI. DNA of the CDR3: TGTGCCAGCAGGGGGGGGACAGGGGACTACAATGAGCAGTTCTTC. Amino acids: CASRGGTGDYNEQFF.

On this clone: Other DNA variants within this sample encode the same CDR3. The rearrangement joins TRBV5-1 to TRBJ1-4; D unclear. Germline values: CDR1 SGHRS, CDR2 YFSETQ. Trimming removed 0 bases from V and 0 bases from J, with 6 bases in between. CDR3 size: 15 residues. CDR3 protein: CASSLGAATNEKLFF. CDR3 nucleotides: TGCGCCAGCAGCTTGGGGGCAGCAACTAATGAAAAACTGTTTTTT.

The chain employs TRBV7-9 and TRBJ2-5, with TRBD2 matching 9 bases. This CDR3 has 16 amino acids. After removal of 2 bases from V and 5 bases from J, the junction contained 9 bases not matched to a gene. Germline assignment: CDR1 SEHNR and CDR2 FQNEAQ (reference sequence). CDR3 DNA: TGTGCCAGCAGCTTAATTAGCGGGAGCGCGAAGGAGACCCAGTACTTC. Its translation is CASSLISGSAKETQYF.

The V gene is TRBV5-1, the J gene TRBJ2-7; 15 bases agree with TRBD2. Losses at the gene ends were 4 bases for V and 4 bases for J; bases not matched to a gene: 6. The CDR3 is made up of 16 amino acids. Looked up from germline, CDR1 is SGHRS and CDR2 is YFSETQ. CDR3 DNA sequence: TGCGCCAGCAGCAAGGGACTAGCGGGGGGCTTATACGAGCAGTACTTC. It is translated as CASSKGLAGGLYEQYF.